This TCR beta chain stems from a study of blood T cell repertoires in COVID-19. As for the study in general: Acute-phase and convalescent COVID-19 samples originated in the United States, Italy and Spain.

This table comes from immunoSEQ multiplex PCR, and its TCRdb copy is limited to in-frame clones, with some not included. The sample has over 300,000 clones, 86% seen once. The CDR3 length is 15 residues. Germline V gives CDR1 MNHEY, CDR2 SVGAGI. V gave up 6 bases and J gave up 8 bases; unmatched junction bases: 6. V usage is TRBV6-5 and J usage is TRBJ2-1; 14 bases are a match to TRBD2. The sequence was obtained from a woman aged 45-65 years with acute or convalescent COVID-19. The specimen sequenced was peripheral blood. The chain's CDR3 is CASRGLAGGGDEQFF. In DNA form, the CDR3 reads TGTGCCAGCAGAGGACTAGCGGGAGGTGGGGATGAGCAGTTCTTC.